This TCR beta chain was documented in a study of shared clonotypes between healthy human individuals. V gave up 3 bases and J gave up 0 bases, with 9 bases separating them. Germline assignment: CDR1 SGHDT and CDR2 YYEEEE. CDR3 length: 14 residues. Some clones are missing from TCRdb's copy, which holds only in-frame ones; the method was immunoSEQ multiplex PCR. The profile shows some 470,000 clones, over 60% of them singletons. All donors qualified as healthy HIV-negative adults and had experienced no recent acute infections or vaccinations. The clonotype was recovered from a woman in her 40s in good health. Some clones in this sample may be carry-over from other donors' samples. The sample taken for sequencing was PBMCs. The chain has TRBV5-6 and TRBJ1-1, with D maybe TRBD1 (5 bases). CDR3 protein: CASSSQVVNTEAFF. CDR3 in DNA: TGTGCCAGCAGCTCACAGGTGGTGAACACTGAAGCTTTCTTT.